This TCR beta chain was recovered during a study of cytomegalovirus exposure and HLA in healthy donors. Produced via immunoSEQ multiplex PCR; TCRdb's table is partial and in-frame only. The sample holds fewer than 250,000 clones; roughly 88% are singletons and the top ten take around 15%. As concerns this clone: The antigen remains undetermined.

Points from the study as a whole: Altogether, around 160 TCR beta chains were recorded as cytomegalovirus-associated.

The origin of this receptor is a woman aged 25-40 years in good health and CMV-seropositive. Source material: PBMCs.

CDR3 amino acids: CASSTDIAQHF. CDR3 in DNA: TGTGCCAGTAGTACGGACATAGCCCAGCATTTT. The chain employs TRBV19 and TRBJ1-5; possible D gene TRBD1, 5 bases. Germline values: CDR1 LNHDA, CDR2 SQIVND (reference sequence). The CDR3 is 11 amino acids. Between the trimmed V and J ends, which lost 4 bases and 11 bases, there was a span of 9 bases.